This T cell receptor (beta chain) was captured in a study of cytomegalovirus exposure and HLA in healthy donors. Study in general: Early on, a data release was issued that held about 85 million unique TCRs from HLA-typed donors.

Study-level findings and limits: A list of 164 TCR beta chains associated with cytomegalovirus was given. It was taken for granted in presence/absence analyses that sequencing depth across donors was roughly uniform.

With respect to this clone: The antigen is not known.

There are 14 residues in the CDR3. V was pared by 6 bases and J by 3 bases, with 7 bases of the junction left unmatched. Germline V gives CDR1 SNHLY, CDR2 FYNNEI. Vbeta (60) and Jbeta (13) primers were used in the PCR. TCRdb's table, derived via immunoSEQ multiplex PCR, lists solely in-frame clones and lacks some. This table holds approximately 190,000 clones, approximately 85% found once. This TCR came from a woman between 18 and 29 years old in good health and CMV-seronegative. V gene TRBV2 combines with J gene TRBJ1-2, with 7 nucleotides matching TRBD1. Sequenced: PBMCs. CDR3 in DNA: TGTGCCAGCAGGGCCAGACAGGGCTACTATGGCTACACCTTC. It specifies CASRARQGYYGYTF. Combining the CDR3 with reference TRBV2 and TRBJ1-2 gives the whole variable domain EPEVTQTPSHQVTQMGQEVILRCVPISNHLYFYWYRQILGQKVEFLVSFYNNEISEKSEIFDDQFSVERPDGSNFTLKIRSTKLEDSAMYFCASRARQGYYGYTFGSGTRLTVV.